The source of this T cell receptor (beta chain) is a study of glioma-infiltrating T cells after dendritic cell vaccination. Study information: Patients received autologous tumor lysate-pulsed dendritic cell vaccination between about 2003 and 2013. Monocyte-derived dendritic cells, cultured seven days with IL-4 and GM-CSF, were pulsed with autologous tumor lysate. Notes on the study in general: Few patients contributed both blood and tumor specimens.

Trimming pared 3 bases from V and 10 bases from J, leaving 13 bases between. CDR3 length: 13 amino acids. Looked up from germline, CDR1 is SGHTA and CDR2 is FQGTGA. All glioblastoma patients lacked an isocitrate dehydrogenase mutation. The repertoire was sequenced with immunoSEQ multiplex PCR; TCRdb's copy has only in-frame clones and lacks some. The table records 80,000 to 100,000 clones, around 80% of them present only once. For this clone: Its antigen is not identified.

The receptor was isolated from a human donor with glioblastoma. This chain connects TRBV7-3 to TRBJ2-1; D gene uncertain. The sample here was blood, taken before dendritic cell vaccination. CDR3 sequence: CASSFSGVQEQFF. The DNA for the CDR3 is TGTGCCAGCAGCTTTTCGGGTGTCCAGGAGCAGTTCTTC.